Listed here are 30 T cell receptor beta chains from one sample, sequenced in a study of blood T cell repertoires in COVID-19. Sequencing was performed with immunoSEQ multiplex PCR; in TCRdb, only in-frame clones are kept and a portion is missing. The sample lists over 200,000 clones; around 89% were seen once. Sequencing was done on a sample of PBMCs or T cells enriched from blood (not recorded which). Receptor source: a man in his forties who had recovered from COVID-19.

This sequence joins TRBV10-2 and TRBJ2-7; 8 nucleotides agree with TRBD2. Germline V lookup: CDR1 WSHSY, CDR2 SAAADI. V shed 0 bases, J shed 6 bases, and the junction held 10 bases outside the gene matches. CDR3 length: 16 residues. The CDR3 DNA follows: TGCGCCAGCAGTGAGTCTCTACGGGGGACTAGACCCGAGCAGTACTTC. Translated: CASSESLRGTRPEQYF.

The sample holds one count of this clone. V gene TRBV9 combines with J gene TRBJ2-7, with 7 bases that match TRBD2. Trimming took 3 bases from V and 0 from J; bases not matched to a gene: 9. Germline loops: CDR1 SGDLS, CDR2 YYNGEE. CDR3 length equals 16 residues. CDR3 region: CASSAGGRQASYEQYF. CDR3 DNA sequence: TGTGCCAGCAGCGCGGGGGGACGCCAGGCCTCCTACGAGCAGTACTTC.

The CDR3 reads CATSRPRQGSTKTQYF. The CDR3 DNA sequence: TGTGCCACCAGCAGACCTAGACAGGGGAGTACGAAGACCCAGTACTTC. V and J are TRBV15 and TRBJ2-5; TRBD1 aligns across 8 bases. With 2 bases clipped from V and 6 bases from J, the junction kept 11 bases outside the gene matches. The CDR3 extends over 16 amino acids. CDR1 and CDR2 from the germline V gene are LNHNV and YYDKDF (reference sequence).

In this sample, this clone turned up once. The V gene is TRBV7-6, the J gene TRBJ2-2; 10 nucleotides line up with TRBD1. V dropped 1 base and J dropped 4; count of bases not matched to a gene: 12. Germline-derived CDR1 and CDR2 are SGHVS and FNYEAQ. The CDR3 is made up of 19 amino acids. CDR3 DNA sequence: TGTGCCAGCAGCTTAGGATTTGGTGGGACAGGGGATGCCACCGGGGAGCTGTTTTTT. Amino acids: CASSLGFGGTGDATGELFF.

For the CDR3, the DNA is TGTGCCAGCAGTCCGAGACTAGCGGGACGCTCCTACGAGCAGTACTTC. This gives the protein CASSPRLAGRSYEQYF. The J gene is TRBJ2-7, the V gene TRBV27; 11 bases fit TRBD2. Germline CDR1 is MNHEY and CDR2 is SMNVEV (reference sequence). The CDR3 loop spans 16 amino acids. J lost 0 bases, V lost 5 bases, and 6 bases had no gene match.

J is TRBJ2-1 and V is TRBV5-8, with D hard to call. V lost 3 bases and J lost 0, with 10 bases in between. CDR1 and CDR2 from the germline V gene are SGHTS and YDEGEE. The CDR3 is 15 amino acids. This CDR3 is CASSWAQSSYNEQFF. As DNA, the CDR3 is TGTGCCAGCAGCTGGGCGCAGAGCTCCTACAATGAGCAGTTCTTC. The full variable domain, in which reference TRBV5-8 and TRBJ2-1 provide the parts outside the CDR3, is EAGVTQSPTHLIKTRGQQATLRCSPISGHTSVYWYQQALGLGLQFLLWYDEGEERNRGNFPPRFSGRQFPNYSSELNVNALELEDSALYLCASSWAQSSYNEQFFGPGTRLTVL.

The gene calls are TRBV19 and TRBJ1-5, with 10 bases aligning to TRBD1. The CDR3 is 15 amino acids. Germline CDR1 LNHDA, CDR2 SQIVND (reference sequence). Trimming took 5 bases from V and 3 from J; bases not matched to a gene: 4. The CDR3 region is CASSAGTGDNQPQHF. CDR3 sequence (DNA): TGTGCCAGTAGTGCCGGGACAGGGGACAATCAGCCCCAGCATTTT.

This chain links TRBV6-6 with TRBJ1-6; D is undetermined. Germline V gene lookup returns CDR1 MNHNY and CDR2 SVGAGI (reference sequence). The CDR3 runs 15 residues. Trimming removed 6 bases from V and 6 bases from J, with 15 bases in between. The CDR3 sequence: CASSETLVGNSPLHF. The DNA for the CDR3 is TGTGCCAGCAGCGAAACCCTTGTCGGTAATTCACCCCTCCACTTT.

This chain uses TRBV6-2 or TRBV6-3 with TRBJ2-7; D gene uncertain. V was trimmed by 5 bases and J by 3 bases, leaving 14 bases between them. Germline V CDR1 and CDR2: MNHEY, SVGEGT. This CDR3 region has 14 residues. CDR3 loop: CASSTVRVLYEQYF. CDR3 DNA: TGTGCCAGCAGTACCGTCCGGGTCCTCTACGAGCAGTACTTC.

The chain carries TRBV6-5 and TRBJ1-2; D ambiguous. The CDR3 extends over 12 amino acids. The V end was cut by 6 bases, the J end by 0 bases, with 5 bases between. Germline V gives CDR1 MNHEY, CDR2 SVGAGI. CDR3 nucleotides: TGTGCCAGCAGACCTACTAACTATGGCTACACCTTC. Residues: CASRPTNYGYTF.

The J gene is TRBJ2-2, the V gene TRBV28; D might be TRBD1 (6 bases). Germline lookup yields CDR1 MDHEN and CDR2 SYDVKM. The CDR3 is 13 amino acids. V lost 6 bases and J 3 bases, leaving 8 bases between the germline ends. The CDR3 DNA is TGTGCCAGCAGCAGACAGGACACCGGGGAGCTGTTTTTT. It specifies CASSRQDTGELFF.

This clone was recorded once. V usage is TRBV19 and J usage is TRBJ2-7; 9 bases align to TRBD1. V lost 4 bases, J lost 3 bases, and 4 bases stayed unmatched. CDR1 is LNHDA and CDR2 is SQIVND in the germline V gene (reference sequence). The CDR3 contains 14 residues. As DNA, the CDR3 is TGTGCCAGTAGTACCAACAGGGGGCACTACGAGCAGTACTTC. Residues: CASSTNRGHYEQYF.

This chain uses TRBV7-8 with TRBJ2-1, with 8 nucleotides matching TRBD2. Germline CDR1 SGHVS, CDR2 FQNEAQ. The CDR3 has 15 amino acids. With 8 bases clipped from V and 4 bases from J, the junction kept 10 bases outside the gene matches. CDR3 in DNA: TGTGCCAGCTTAAAGCGGGGGTCCAGATACAATGAGCAGTTCTTC. It yields the protein CASLKRGSRYNEQFF.

The gene calls are TRBV7-2 and TRBJ2-1; TRBD2 aligns across 10 bases. The CDR3 is 18 residues long. J lost 7 bases, V lost 3 bases, and 15 bases had no gene match. CDR1 SGHTA and CDR2 FQGNSA come from the germline V gene. CDR3 nucleotide sequence: TGTGCCAGCAGCTTTAGGTTTCGGGGAGCGGGAGGGCCAAATGAGCAGTTCTTC. Residues: CASSFRFRGAGGPNEQFF. Full variable domain (missing parts from reference TRBV7-2 and TRBJ2-1): GAGVSQSPSNKVTEKGKDVELRCDPISGHTALYWYRQSLGQGLEFLIYFQGNSAPDKSGLPSDRFSAERTGGSVSTLTIQRTQQEDSAVYLCASSFRFRGAGGPNEQFFGPGTRLTVL.

J is TRBJ2-7 and V is TRBV5-1, with TRBD2 matching over 10 bases. Germline CDR1 reads SGHRS; CDR2 reads YFSETQ. Trimming at V came to 0 bases and at J to 3 bases, leaving 3 bases not matched to a gene. This CDR3 is built from 15 residues. The CDR3 here is CASSLDGTSVYEQYF. In DNA, the CDR3 is TGCGCCAGCAGCTTGGATGGGACTAGCGTCTACGAGCAGTACTTC.

The chain links TRBV9 to TRBJ2-7, with a weak D call TRBD1 (5 bases). Germline values: CDR1 SGDLS, CDR2 YYNGEE. The CDR3 is made up of 15 amino acids. V was pared by 5 bases and J by 3 bases, with 18 bases between. CDR3 loop: CASSYAPGQSYEQYF. The CDR3 DNA follows: TGTGCCAGCAGTTACGCCCCCGGACAAAGCTACGAGCAGTACTTC.

The gene calls are TRBV7-8 and TRBJ1-5; 10 positions match TRBD1. Unmatched junction bases numbered 13, after V lost 2 bases and J lost 6 bases. The CDR3 contains 18 residues. Germline values: CDR1 SGHVS, CDR2 FQNEAQ. CDR3 coding DNA: TGTGCCAGCAGCTTAAGGTCTTCGGGACAGGGGATCGGTCAGCCCCAGCATTTT. It specifies CASSLRSSGQGIGQPQHF.

The rearrangement joins TRBV6-1 to TRBJ1-6; the D gene is possibly TRBD1 (6 bases). The CDR3 has 20 amino acids. CDR1 MNHNS and CDR2 SASEGT come from the germline V gene. V lost 3 bases, J lost 1 base, and 22 bases lay in between. The CDR3 loop reads CASSEGTGSGGGSYNSPLHF. CDR3 bases: TGTGCCAGCAGTGAGGGCACAGGGAGTGGGGGAGGGTCCTATAATTCACCCCTCCACTTT.

This sequence joins TRBV18 and TRBJ1-1; D gene uncertain. V dropped 0 bases and J dropped 4 bases, with 12 bases sitting between them. Per germline, CDR1 KGHSH and CDR2 LQKENI. This CDR3 spans 15 amino acids. DNA for the CDR3: TGTGCCAGCTCACCACCGCGGGGAGGTGGCACTGAAGCTTTCTTT. It yields the protein CASSPPRGGGTEAFF.

CDR3 residues: CASRKTGGGTEAFF. The DNA of the CDR3 is TGTGCCAGCAGGAAAACAGGGGGCGGCACTGAAGCTTTCTTT. V usage is TRBV27 and J usage is TRBJ1-1; 9 positions agree with TRBD1. Trimming took 6 bases from V and 4 from J; bases not matched to a gene: 6. Germline V lookup: CDR1 MNHEY, CDR2 SMNVEV (reference sequence). This CDR3 is built from 14 residues.

The rearrangement joins TRBV11-3 to TRBJ2-2, with 7 bases that match TRBD1. CDR1 SGHNT and CDR2 YENEEA come from the germline V gene. With V trimmed by 5 bases and J by 0 bases, 6 bases remained unmatched. This CDR3 is built from 16 residues. CDR3 sequence (DNA): TGTGCCAGCAGCCCCCGGGACAGCGCGAACACCGGGGAGCTGTTTTTT. Residues: CASSPRDSANTGELFF.

This chain's CDR3 is CASSVEVAANYGYTF. The DNA of the CDR3 is TGTGCCAGCAGCGTAGAAGTGGCAGCTAACTATGGCTACACCTTC. This rearrangement joins TRBV9 to TRBJ1-2; unclear D gene. The CDR3 totals 15 residues. Germline lookup yields CDR1 SGDLS and CDR2 YYNGEE. Trimming removed 0 bases from V and 0 bases from J, with 9 bases in between.

The V call is TRBV25-1, the J call TRBJ2-2; 8 positions match TRBD2. This CDR3 comprises 17 residues. The trim removed 1 base at V and 6 bases at J, leaving 10 bases unmatched. Germline CDR1 reads MGHDK; CDR2 reads SYGVNS. CDR3: CASSEFSGNFEAGELFF. As DNA, the CDR3 is TGTGCCAGCAGTGAATTTAGCGGGAACTTTGAAGCCGGGGAGCTGTTTTTT.

The table lists this clone with a count of one. V is TRBV27 and J is TRBJ2-2, with unresolved D. The CDR3 is 14 residues long. Germline CDR1 is MNHEY and CDR2 is SMNVEV (reference sequence). V lost 8 bases to trimming and J lost 0 bases, with 10 bases between them. The CDR3 sequence: CASGLFANTGELFF. The CDR3 nucleotides read TGTGCCAGCGGCCTTTTTGCGAACACCGGGGAGCTGTTTTTT.

This rearrangement joins TRBV7-3 to TRBJ2-2; TRBD1 might be the D (5 bases). Germline V gives CDR1 SGHTA, CDR2 FQGTGA. The CDR3 is 18 residues long. The V end lost 0 bases, the J end lost 2 bases, and 16 bases lay between the germline ends. CDR3 sequence reads: CASSLTAGLTLNTGELFF. CDR3 bases: TGTGCCAGCAGCTTAACGGCAGGGCTTACCCTAAACACCGGGGAGCTGTTTTTT.

This chain links TRBV7-9 with TRBJ2-7, with 9 bases identical to TRBD2. Germline CDR1 SEHNR, CDR2 FQNEAQ (reference sequence). Trimming cost V 5 bases and J 0 bases; bases outside gene matches: 17. The CDR3 loop spans 19 amino acids. CDR3 loop: CASSPTFHLAGVSSYEQYF. CDR3 bases: TGTGCCAGCAGCCCGACTTTTCATTTAGCGGGAGTTTCCTCCTACGAGCAGTACTTC.

The chain joins TRBV4-3 to TRBJ2-3; 10 positions match TRBD2. The trim removed 0 bases at V and 0 bases at J, leaving 0 bases unmatched. CDR1 and CDR2 from the germline V gene are LGHNA and YSLEER. The CDR3 is made up of 16 amino acids. The DNA of the CDR3 is TGCGCCAGCAGCCAAGATAGCGGGAGGAGCACAGATACGCAGTATTTT. Its protein is CASSQDSGRSTDTQYF.

The chain recombines TRBV27 with TRBJ1-4; D gene uncertain. The CDR3 is 13 residues long. The V gene lost 7 bases and the J gene lost 6 bases, with 12 bases spanning the gap. CDR1 MNHEY and CDR2 SMNVEV come from the germline V gene (reference sequence). CDR3 in amino acids: CASNFGPDEKLFF. The CDR3 DNA sequence: TGTGCCAGCAACTTCGGTCCGGATGAAAAACTGTTTTTT.

CDR3 DNA: TGTGCCAGCAGTCGGACAGGGGGGAATGAAGCTTTCTTT. This codes for CASSRTGGNEAFF. V usage is TRBV13 and J usage is TRBJ1-1; 10 bases line up with TRBD1. The CDR3 runs to 13 residues. V gave up 6 bases and J gave up 7 bases; unmatched junction bases: 5. CDR1 is PRHDT and CDR2 is FYEKMQ in the germline V gene (reference sequence).

This chain links TRBV6-1 with TRBJ1-2, with D perhaps matching TRBD1 (5 bases). This CDR3 is 15 amino acids long. The ends were cut back, 1 base at V and 4 bases at J, with 13 bases in the middle. CDR1 and CDR2 from the germline V gene are MNHNS and SASEGT. The CDR3 spells CASSEGARDPYGYTF. DNA for the CDR3: TGTGCCAGCAGTGAAGGGGCGCGGGACCCCTATGGCTACACCTTC.